These 5 T cell receptor beta chains were all obtained from the same sample, sequenced in a study of blood T cell repertoires in COVID-19. Repertoires were generated with immunoSEQ multiplex PCR, while TCRdb's copy carries only in-frame clones and drops some. The sample has 150,000 to 200,000 clones, about 85% seen once; the top ten hold 9.8%. Specimen: peripheral blood. These receptors were collected from a woman of 80 years or more with acute or convalescent COVID-19.

The rearrangement joins TRBV4-1 to TRBJ1-4; 10 nucleotides align to TRBD1. The ends lost 4 bases at V and 7 bases at J; junction bases unmatched: 6. The germline V gene has CDR1 MGHRA and CDR2 YSYEKL. The CDR3 is 15 amino acids. For the CDR3, the DNA is TGCGCCAGCAGCCCTACGCGGACAGGGGGTGAAAAACTGTTTTTT. Amino acid sequence: CASSPTRTGGEKLFF.

CDR3 residues: CGSRDRQNTGELFF. The CDR3 DNA follows: TGTGGGTCGCGGGACAGACAGAACACCGGGGAGCTGTTTTTT. The V gene is TRBV11-2, the J gene TRBJ2-2; perhaps TRBD1 as D (7 bases). The CDR3 length is 14 residues. CDR1 is SGHAT and CDR2 is FQNNGV in the germline V gene. Full variable domain (missing parts from reference TRBV11-2 and TRBJ2-2): EAGVAQSPRYKIIEKRQSVAFWCNPISGHATLYWYQQILGQGPKLLIQFQNNGVVDDSQLPKDRFSAERLKGVDSTLKIQPAKLEDSAVYLCGSRDRQNTGELFFGEGSRLTVL.

The chain employs TRBV4-1 and TRBJ1-5; no firm D call. The germline V and J ends were trimmed by 0 bases and 0 bases, with 12 bases remaining between them. There are 17 residues in the CDR3. Germline CDR1 MGHRA, CDR2 YSYEKL. The CDR3 coding sequence is TGCGCCAGCAGCCAAGACGAGCAGGCTTATAGCAATCAGCCCCAGCATTTT. This translates into CASSQDEQAYSNQPQHF.

This clone was picked up a small number of times. The V call is TRBV2, the J call TRBJ1-5; a weak D match, TRBD1 (6 bases). The CDR3 spans 15 residues. Between the trimmed V and J ends, which lost 2 bases and 2 bases, there was a span of 10 bases. Germline loops: CDR1 SNHLY, CDR2 FYNNEI. DNA of the CDR3: TGTGCCAGCAGTGAAAGGGGGATTCGCAATCAGCCCCAGCATTTT. Amino acid sequence: CASSERGIRNQPQHF.

This clone was seen a few times. This rearrangement joins TRBV5-1 to TRBJ1-4, with a possible D match to TRBD1 (6 bases). CDR3 length equals 13 residues. Germline V gene data show CDR1 as SGHRS and CDR2 as YFSETQ. Trimming removed 3 bases at V and 8 bases at J, with 11 bases between. The CDR3 is CASSWGQKEKLFF. CDR3 nucleotides: TGCGCCAGCAGCTGGGGGCAGAAGGAAAAACTGTTTTTT. The variable domain in full, with the rest retrieved from reference TRBV5-1 and TRBJ1-4, is KAGVTQTPRYLIKTRGQQVTLSCSPISGHRSVSWYQQTPGQGLQFLFEYFSETQRNKGNFPGRFSGRQFSNSRSEMNVSTLELGDSALYLCASSWGQKEKLFFGSGTQLSVL.